Each of the 25 T cell receptor beta chains below was sequenced from the same sample in a study of T cells after yellow fever vaccination. TCRdb reprocessed the 5' RACE reads via MiXCR and lists one record per CDR3 protein. The sample records 450,000 to 600,000 distinct CDR3 sequences, approximately 13% being singletons. The source material was PBMCs, sampled on the day of the yellow fever booster vaccination. The receptor set was obtained from a man between 25 and 39 years old who received the YFV17D yellow fever vaccine.

This clonotype was seen at least ten times. The rearrangement links TRBV12-3 or TRBV12-4 to TRBJ2-7; D gene uncertain. The CDR3 loop spans 11 amino acids. Trimming stripped 3 bases from V and 5 bases from J, with 5 bases between. The CDR3 nucleotides are TGTGCCAGCAGTTTTCTGGACGAGCAGTACTTC. It is translated as CASSFLDEQYF.

This clonotype was detected only a few times. The chain joins TRBV4-3 to TRBJ2-1; 15 bases are a match to TRBD2. The CDR3 totals 16 residues. Germline V lookup: CDR1 LGHNA, CDR2 YSLEER. The V and J ends lost 0 bases and 9 bases, in that order; junction bases with no gene match: 3. CDR3 residues: CASSQDGGLAGGEQFF. The CDR3, as DNA: TGCGCCAGCAGCCAAGATGGGGGACTAGCGGGGGGTGAGCAGTTCTTC.

This clonotype was seen many times. The V call is TRBV11-3, the J call TRBJ2-1, with 12 bases matching TRBD2. Germline CDR1 and CDR2: SGHNT and YENEEA. V was pared by 2 bases and J by 5 bases, with 1 base of the junction left unmatched. The CDR3 has 15 residues. As DNA, the CDR3 is TGTGCCAGCAGCTTACGACTAGCGGGAGACAATGAGCAGTTCTTC. Protein: CASSLRLAGDNEQFF. Drawing the rest from reference TRBV11-3 and TRBJ2-1, the complete variable domain is EAGVVQSPRYKIIEKKQPVAFWCNPISGHNTLYWYLQNLGQGPELLIRYENEEAVDDSQLPKDRFSAERLKGVDSTLKIQPAELGDSAVYLCASSLRLAGDNEQFFGPGTRLTVL.

This clonotype was found a few times. The V gene is TRBV7-9, the J gene TRBJ1-2; TRBD1 might be the D (5 bases). Germline V gene lookup returns CDR1 SEHNR and CDR2 FQNEAQ (reference sequence). V was clipped by 4 bases and J by 8 bases, with 17 bases between them. The CDR3 spans 14 residues. The CDR3 reads CASSSIGGYGGYTF. In DNA form, the CDR3 reads TGTGCCAGCAGCTCTATCGGGGGATACGGGGGCTACACCTTC.

The CDR3 nucleotides are TGCAGTGCTAGATCGGGGACTAGCGGCTACGAGCAGTACTTC. Its protein product is CSARSGTSGYEQYF. The V call is TRBV20-1, the J call TRBJ2-7, with 11 bases matching TRBD2. The trim removed 2 bases at V and 3 bases at J, leaving 3 bases unmatched. Germline CDR1 DFQATT, CDR2 SNEGSKA (reference sequence). This CDR3 comprises 14 residues.

The V call is TRBV5-1, the J call TRBJ2-1, with D tentatively TRBD1 or TRBD2 (5 bases each). The germline V gene encodes CDR1 SGHRS and CDR2 YFSETQ. The CDR3 covers 12 residues. Deletions cut 0 bases from V and 15 bases from J, with 13 bases between. The DNA for the CDR3 is TGCGCCAGCAGCTTGGATGAAATTGGGGGGTTCTTC. Amino acid sequence: CASSLDEIGGFF.

V gene TRBV3-1 combines with J gene TRBJ2-7; the D call may be TRBD1 or TRBD2 (5 bases each). With 7 bases removed from V and 2 bases from J, the gap between germline ends came to 15 bases. The CDR3 spans 14 residues. CDR1 and CDR2 (germline): LGHDT, YNNKEL (reference sequence). The DNA of the CDR3 is TGTGCCAGCACCGGGGTAGGACATACCTACGAGCAGTACTTC. Translation gives CASTGVGHTYEQYF.

The chain employs TRBV9 and TRBJ2-1; D is ambiguous. The CDR3 length is 14 residues. Germline CDR1 SGDLS, CDR2 YYNGEE. Trimming left V 0 bases short and J 8 bases short, with 12 bases between. The CDR3 nucleotides are TGTGCCAGCAGCGTAGGGCCAACGGGCCATGAGCAGTTCTTC. Protein sequence: CASSVGPTGHEQFF. Complete variable domain (other parts from reference TRBV9 and TRBJ2-1): DSGVTQTPKHLITATGQRVTLRCSPRSGDLSVYWYQQSLDQGLQFLIQYYNGEERAKGNILERFSAQQFPDLHSELNLSSLELGDSALYFCASSVGPTGHEQFFGPGTRLTVL.

This clonotype was picked up a small number of times. V usage is TRBV5-6 and J usage is TRBJ1-6; a weak D match, TRBD1 (5 bases). V lost 3 bases and J 5 bases, leaving 12 bases between the germline ends. Germline-derived CDR1 and CDR2 are SGHDT and YYEEEE. The CDR3 covers 15 residues. The CDR3 loop is CASSYGTHDNSPLHF. The DNA for the CDR3 is TGTGCCAGCAGCTACGGGACGCACGATAATTCACCCCTCCACTTT.

This chain links TRBV19 with TRBJ2-7; D may be TRBD2 (7 bases). The CDR3 is made up of 15 amino acids. CDR1 is LNHDA and CDR2 is SQIVND in the germline V gene (reference sequence). Between the trimmed V and J ends, which lost 5 bases and 7 bases, there was a span of 21 bases. The CDR3 nucleotides read TGTGCCAGTAGTTGGGGGCTAGCGGATACCAGGGAGCAGTACTTC. Amino acids: CASSWGLADTREQYF.

This clonotype has more than one count but fewer than ten. V is TRBV2 and J is TRBJ2-3, with D hard to call. The germline gives CDR1 SNHLY, CDR2 FYNNEI. Trimming removed 10 bases from V and 1 base from J, with 15 bases in between. This CDR3 is 14 amino acids long. The CDR3 loop is CATTLGLGTDTQYF. CDR3 sequence (DNA): TGTGCCACCACTTTGGGTCTCGGCACAGATACGCAGTATTTT.

This chain's CDR3 is CASSDPRLGATSEREKLFF. DNA of the CDR3: TGTGCCAGCAGTGACCCACGACTTGGGGCTACTTCCGAACGAGAAAAACTGTTTTTT. The gene calls are TRBV2 and TRBJ1-4, with D possibly being TRBD1 (5 bases). CDR1 and CDR2 from the germline V gene are SNHLY and FYNNEI. CDR3 length: 19 amino acids. With 3 bases removed from V and 8 bases from J, the gap between germline ends came to 28 bases.

This clonotype was observed a few times. The gene calls are TRBV10-3 and TRBJ2-5, with no clear D. V lost 0 bases and J 5 bases, leaving 7 bases between the germline ends. CDR1 is ENHRY, CDR2 SYGVKD, per germline. The CDR3 is made up of 13 amino acids. CDR3 coding DNA: TGTGCCATCAGTGAGTCAGGTGGGGAGACCCAGTACTTC. It translates to CAISESGGETQYF.

This clonotype showed up many times. The J gene is TRBJ2-7, the V gene TRBV20-1; TRBD2 matches at 14 bases. CDR3 length: 17 amino acids. The V gene end was trimmed by 3 bases and the J gene end by 3 bases; junction bases not matched to a gene: 10. CDR1 and CDR2 from the germline V gene are DFQATT and SNEGSKA (reference sequence). The CDR3 sequence is CSARPGTSGRANYEQYF. DNA for the CDR3: TGCAGTGCTAGGCCTGGGACTAGCGGGAGAGCAAACTACGAGCAGTACTTC.

This clonotype was seen more than once but under ten times. The chain employs TRBV5-1 and TRBJ1-5, with D maybe TRBD1 (5 bases). The CDR3 has 15 residues. The V end was cut by 2 bases, the J end by 1 base, with 10 bases between. From germline, CDR1 is SGHRS and CDR2 YFSETQ. DNA of the CDR3: TGCGCCAGCAGCTTATCAGGGAGGAGCAATCAGCCCCAGCATTTT. It encodes CASSLSGRSNQPQHF.

This chain joins TRBV5-5 and TRBJ2-3, with D unclear. V lost 4 bases to trimming and J lost 7 bases, with 19 bases between them. The V gene's germline CDR1 is SGHKS and CDR2 YYEKEE (reference sequence). CDR3 length equals 15 residues. The CDR3, as DNA: TGTGCCAGCAGCCAGATGTTACAGAGGTTTAATACGCAGTATTTT. Its translation is CASSQMLQRFNTQYF.

The V gene is TRBV5-1, the J gene TRBJ2-1; 9 bases are shared with TRBD2. The V and J ends lost 4 bases and 8 bases, in that order; junction bases with no gene match: 7. The CDR3 loop spans 14 amino acids. Germline assignment: CDR1 SGHRS and CDR2 YFSETQ. CDR3 amino acids: CASSLDSGSDEQFF. For the CDR3, the DNA is TGCGCCAGCAGCCTGGATAGCGGGAGTGATGAGCAGTTCTTC.

This clonotype was found a few times. V is TRBV6-5 and J is TRBJ2-5; weak D call: TRBD1 (6 bases). Germline-derived CDR1 and CDR2 are MNHEY and SVGAGI. Trimming took 0 bases from V and 4 from J, leaving 9 bases between them. This CDR3 has 14 amino acids. CDR3 nucleotide sequence: TGTGCCAGCAGTTACTCCCGAGGGGGAGAGACCCAGTACTTC. It codes for CASSYSRGGETQYF.

This clonotype was found once. The junction does not match germline at one end; this may be a read error. The chain employs TRBV6-5 and TRBJ2-7; possibly TRBD1 or TRBD2 for D (5 bases each). The germline gives CDR1 MNHEY, CDR2 SVGAGI. This CDR3 comprises 13 residues. This chain's CDR3 is CASSYSRGYEQHF. CDR3 DNA: TGTGCCAGCAGTTACTCCCGGGGCTACGAGCAGCACTTC.

This rearrangement joins TRBV28 to TRBJ2-3; possible D gene TRBD2, 5 bases. Per the germline V gene, CDR1 is MDHEN and CDR2 is SYDVKM. V lost 4 bases and J lost 4, with 18 bases in between. The CDR3 runs to 16 residues. The DNA for the CDR3 is TGTGCCAGCAGTTCCACGACAAACGCGGGCGCAGATACGCAGTATTTT. Translated: CASSSTTNAGADTQYF.

The sample holds a few counts of this clonotype. V is TRBV24-1 and J is TRBJ2-2, with TRBD2 matching over 7 bases. Trimming removed 6 bases from V and 4 bases from J; junction bases left unmatched: 4. Germline assignment: CDR1 KGHDR and CDR2 SFDVKD. This CDR3 is built from 14 residues. CDR3 region: CATSFSGFTGELFF. For the CDR3, the DNA is TGTGCCACCAGTTTTAGCGGGTTCACCGGGGAGCTGTTTTTT.

The table lists this clonotype with a few counts. The rearrangement uses TRBV18 and TRBJ2-5; a possible D gene is TRBD1 (6 bases). The CDR3 sequence is 13 residues long. The germline gives CDR1 KGHSH, CDR2 LQKENI. V lost 1 base and J 5 bases, leaving 8 bases between the germline ends. The CDR3 DNA reads as TGTGCCAGCTCACCACAGGGGGTGGAGACCCAGTACTTC. Its translation is CASSPQGVETQYF.

This chain links TRBV7-9 with TRBJ2-2; D possibly matches TRBD1 or TRBD2 (5 bases each). Germline lookup yields CDR1 SEHNR and CDR2 FQNEAQ (reference sequence). There are 15 residues in the CDR3. V lost 3 bases to trimming and J lost 7 bases, with 15 bases between them. The CDR3 region has the DNA TGTGCCAGCAGCTTCGGGACGAAAGTGGACGGGGAGCTGTTTTTT. This sequence encodes CASSFGTKVDGELFF. Variable domain in full (rest from reference TRBV7-9 and TRBJ2-2): DTGVSQNPRHKITKRGQNVTFRCDPISEHNRLYWYRQTLGQGPEFLTYFQNEAQLEKSRLLSDRFSAERPKGSFSTLEIQRTEQGDSAMYLCASSFGTKVDGELFFGEGSRLTVL.

This chain links TRBV7-1 with TRBJ2-3; 11 bases are shared with TRBD2. TRBV7-1 is flagged as an ORF with uncertain function. The ends lost 3 bases at V and 5 bases at J; junction bases unmatched: 25. The CDR3 consists of 22 residues. The CDR3 reads CASSSGPRQGAELAGVVDTQYF. CDR3 bases: TGTGCCAGCAGCTCGGGCCCAAGACAGGGAGCGGAACTAGCGGGAGTGGTAGATACGCAGTATTTT.

This clonotype came up a few times. CDR3 in amino acids: CASSSTRTGMSFF. DNA for the CDR3: TGTGCCAGCAGTTCAACTCGAACCGGCATGAGTTTCTTC. The rearrangement uses TRBV28 and TRBJ2-1; D remains ambiguous. The CDR3 is made up of 13 amino acids. Trimming stripped 4 bases from V and 16 bases from J, with 20 bases between. Per the germline V gene, CDR1 is MDHEN and CDR2 is SYDVKM. Full variable domain (remainder filled in from reference TRBV28 and TRBJ2-1): DVKVTQSSRYLVKRTGEKVFLECVQDMDHENMFWYRQDPGLGLRLIYFSYDVKMKEKGDIPEGYSVSREKKERFSLILESASTNQTSMYLCASSSTRTGMSFFGPGTRLTVL.